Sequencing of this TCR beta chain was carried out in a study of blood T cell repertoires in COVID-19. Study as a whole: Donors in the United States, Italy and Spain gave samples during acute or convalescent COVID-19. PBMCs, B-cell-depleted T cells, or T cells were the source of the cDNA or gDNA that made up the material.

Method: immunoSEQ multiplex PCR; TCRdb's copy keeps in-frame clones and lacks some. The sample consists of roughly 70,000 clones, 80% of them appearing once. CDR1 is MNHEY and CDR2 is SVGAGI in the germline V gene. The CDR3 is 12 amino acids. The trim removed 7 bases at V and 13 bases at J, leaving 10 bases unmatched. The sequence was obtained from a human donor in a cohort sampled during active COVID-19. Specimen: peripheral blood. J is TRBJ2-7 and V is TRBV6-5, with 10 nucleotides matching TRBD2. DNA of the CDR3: TGTGCCAGCAACCAAGCGGGAGGGCCGTTTTACTTC. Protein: CASNQAGGPFYF.